This TCR beta chain appears in the sequencing data of a study of blood T cells in healthy people across ages. Regarding this clonotype: The antigen remains unidentified.

V lost 0 bases and J lost 9; bases outside the gene matches: 5. From germline, CDR1 is SGHTA and CDR2 FQGNSA. This CDR3 contains 16 residues. Overall study findings and caveats: Researchers judged that diversity estimates from one million T cells fell short of true values. When set beside aged donors, long-lived donors presented more naive CD4+ cells and higher diversity.

Next came a second PCR, run for roughly 6 to 11 cycles, which used a sample-barcoded 5' primer along with a J-beta primer mix. Unique molecular identifiers of 12 random nucleotides labeled each cDNA. TCRdb re-analysed the 5' RACE reads in MiXCR, keeping a single row per CDR3 protein. The data show around 1.5 million distinct CDR3 sequences, with approximately 60% seen just once and over 5% held by the top ten. Isolated PBMCs totaled at least 7 million in each sample. The clonotype comes from a man aged 18 to 35 in good health. Sample: blood. This chain joins TRBV7-2 and TRBJ2-3; 14 bases line up with TRBD2. Here the CDR3 reads CASSLATSGGAGTQYF. The CDR3 nucleotides are TGTGCCAGCAGCTTAGCGACTAGCGGGGGGGCTGGCACGCAGTATTTT.